The clone carrying this T cell receptor beta chain has a handful of counts. The target antigen is unknown. This entry is derived from a study of cytomegalovirus exposure and HLA in healthy donors. Study conclusions and caveats: Many donors shared some public TCRs, even though most TCR sequences were rare. DRB1 showed the most TCR associations and HLA-C the fewest in a later analysis, as rates varied by HLA locus. Per published accounts, TCR beta sequences correctly predicted the HLA-A and HLA-B alleles of most subjects. Among TCR beta chains, those listed as cytomegalovirus-associated numbered about 160.

The primer mix had 60 Vbeta and 13 Jbeta primers. Profiled with immunoSEQ multiplex PCR; TCRdb holds only in-frame clones, not every one. The sample includes over 200,000 clones, roughly 90% seen only once; the top ten take approximately 1%. Germline values: CDR1 SGHRS, CDR2 YFSETQ. V was clipped by 0 bases and J by 5 bases; unmatched bases: 6. This CDR3 comprises 15 residues. This sequence joins TRBV5-1 and TRBJ2-3; TRBD2 aligns across 7 bases. The source is a woman between 18 and 29 years old in good health and CMV-seronegative. Sequenced sample: PBMCs. CDR3 residues: CASSLDSGRQDTQYF. As DNA, the CDR3 is TGCGCCAGCAGCTTGGATAGCGGGCGACAAGATACGCAGTATTTT.